These 17 T cell receptor beta chains originate from one sample sequenced in a study of vaccination effects on CD4 cells after COVID-19. Under the ViraFEST assay, PBMC were stimulated with viral peptide pools so that antigen-specific CD4+ T cells expanded. Sequencing was performed afterwards. An approximately 10-day culture period preceded the isolation of CD4+ T cells. The person acquired a PCR-confirmed SARS-CoV-2 infection between March and December 2020. Profiling relied on immunoSEQ multiplex PCR, and the TCRdb table lists in-frame clones only, not all of them. The profile shows about 70,000 clones, around 70% of them singletons. Their specific antigens are unknown. The sample was CD4+ T cells from PBMCs cultured with HIV peptides, taken before COVID-19 vaccination. Subset specified: HIV-1 Nef peptide pool negative control/reference culture. These receptors were obtained from a human donor who had a prior SARS-CoV-2 infection.

The chain has TRBV6-5 and TRBJ2-7; D is ambiguous. CDR1 is MNHEY, CDR2 SVGAGI, per germline. The CDR3 extends over 15 amino acids. V lost 0 bases, J lost 2 bases, and 11 bases lay in between. The CDR3 protein is CASSYSIHVAYEQYF. The CDR3 DNA reads as TGTGCCAGCAGTTACTCGATCCACGTTGCCTACGAGCAGTACTTC.

This chain links TRBV5-1 with TRBJ2-2, with a tentative D call TRBD1 (5 bases). CDR3 length: 14 amino acids. CDR1 SGHRS and CDR2 YFSETQ come from the germline V gene. V was cut by 1 base and J by 5 bases, with 9 bases left in between. The CDR3 is CASSLQGGTGELFF. In nucleotides, the CDR3 is TGCGCCAGCAGCTTGCAGGGTGGGACCGGGGAGCTGTTTTTT. Full variable domain (rest looked up from reference TRBV5-1 and TRBJ2-2): KAGVTQTPRYLIKTRGQQVTLSCSPISGHRSVSWYQQTPGQGLQFLFEYFSETQRNKGNFPGRFSGRQFSNSRSEMNVSTLELGDSALYLCASSLQGGTGELFFGEGSRLTVL.

The chain employs TRBV29-1 and TRBJ2-5; D is ambiguous. CDR1 SQVTM and CDR2 ANQGSEA come from the germline V gene. The CDR3 spans 11 residues. V gave up 2 bases and J gave up 5 bases, with 6 bases separating them. The CDR3 sequence: CSVEWVETQYF. As DNA, the CDR3 is TGCAGCGTTGAATGGGTCGAGACCCAGTACTTC.

This clone was seen only once. J is TRBJ2-4 and V is TRBV3-1 (or the pseudogene TRBV3-2); possibly TRBD2 for D (6 bases). The germline V gene has CDR1 LGHDT and CDR2 YNNKEL (reference sequence). CDR3 size: 13 residues. V lost 3 bases and J lost 8, with 11 bases in between. This CDR3 is CASSQGLSHIQYF. As DNA, the CDR3 is TGTGCCAGCAGCCAGGGACTTTCGCACATTCAGTACTTC.

The chain combines TRBV10-3 with TRBJ1-2, with D hard to call. Per the germline V gene, CDR1 is ENHRY and CDR2 is SYGVKD. The CDR3 has 13 amino acids. V was pared by 3 bases and J by 2 bases, with 7 bases between. The CDR3 coding sequence is TGTGCCATCAGTGATATGGGAAACTATGGCTACACCTTC. Translating it yields CAISDMGNYGYTF.

The genes are TRBV18 and TRBJ2-3, with TRBD2 identical over 8 bases. There are 16 residues in the CDR3. Germline-derived CDR1 and CDR2 are KGHSH and LQKENI. V shed 0 bases, J shed 1 base, and the junction held 3 bases outside the gene matches. CDR3 protein: CASSPPAGGRTDTQYF. The CDR3 bases are TGTGCCAGCTCACCACCGGCGGGGGGTCGCACAGATACGCAGTATTTT.

The chain carries TRBV15 and TRBJ2-7; the D gene is possibly TRBD1 (6 bases). Germline V gene lookup returns CDR1 LNHNV and CDR2 YYDKDF (reference sequence). This CDR3 comprises 15 residues. The ends were cut back, 3 bases at V and 0 bases at J, with 12 bases in the middle. CDR3 residues: CATSRIGTLSYEQYF. The CDR3 DNA reads as TGTGCCACCAGCAGGATAGGGACACTCTCCTACGAGCAGTACTTC.

The V call is TRBV9, the J call TRBJ2-2; D is unclear. The CDR3 extends over 13 amino acids. CDR1 and CDR2 (germline): SGDLS, YYNGEE. V lost 5 bases and J 6 bases, leaving 11 bases between the germline ends. The CDR3 sequence is CASSDNPAGELFF. The DNA of the CDR3 is TGTGCCAGCAGTGATAACCCGGCCGGGGAGCTGTTTTTT.

The V call is TRBV12-3 or TRBV12-4, the J call TRBJ1-5; no reliable D call. Trimming cost V 6 bases and J 6 bases, with 9 bases left between them. The CDR3 is 12 residues long. The DNA for the CDR3 is TGTGCCAGCAGCTGGGCCGGTCAGCCCCAGCATTTT. Its translation: CASSWAGQPQHF.

V is TRBV12-3 or TRBV12-4 and J is TRBJ2-3, with 7 bases that match TRBD1. The V gene end was trimmed by 6 bases and the J gene end by 8 bases; junction bases not matched to a gene: 8. This CDR3 spans 13 amino acids. In DNA form, the CDR3 reads TGTGCCAGCAGGGGGGAACAGGGGTCTACGCAGTATTTT. Encoded protein: CASRGEQGSTQYF.

V gene TRBV10-3 combines with J gene TRBJ2-2; 11 bases are shared with TRBD1. CDR1 and CDR2 (germline): ENHRY, SYGVKD. V dropped 8 bases and J dropped 4; count of bases not matched to a gene: 3. The CDR3 covers 14 residues. The chain's CDR3 is CAISGTGGTGELFF. DNA of the CDR3: TGTGCCATCTCTGGGACAGGGGGCACCGGGGAGCTGTTTTTT.

This chain joins TRBV6-5 and TRBJ1-2; D unclear. V was shortened by 6 bases and J by 8 bases, with 16 bases between the two germline ends. Germline CDR1 and CDR2: MNHEY and SVGAGI. The CDR3 sequence is 13 residues long. CDR3 region: CASSNLRPGGYTF. CDR3 DNA sequence: TGTGCCAGCAGCAACTTACGGCCTGGGGGCTACACCTTC.

The chain uses TRBV21-1 and TRBJ1-1; the D call in the table, TRBD1, was not verified against the DNA. TRBV21-1 is a recognized pseudogene. The CDR3 has 14 amino acids. The CDR3 region has the DNA TGTGCCAGCAGCAAAGCCGTCGCAGGATCTCACCTTTTCTTT. Protein: CASSKAVAGSHLFF.

V and J are TRBV19 and TRBJ2-1, with D tentatively TRBD1 (6 bases). This CDR3 region has 15 residues. The germline V and J ends were trimmed by 8 bases and 0 bases, with 14 bases remaining between them. Looked up from germline, CDR1 is LNHDA and CDR2 is SQIVND (reference sequence). This CDR3 is CASVSLGGSYNEQFF. The CDR3 DNA sequence: TGTGCCAGTGTCAGCCTAGGGGGCTCCTACAATGAGCAGTTCTTC.

This chain uses TRBV6-5 with TRBJ1-2; the match to TRBD1 covers 10 bases. The germline V gene encodes CDR1 MNHEY and CDR2 SVGAGI. The CDR3 is made up of 14 amino acids. V was pared by 7 bases and J by 3 bases, with 5 bases of the junction left unmatched. As DNA, the CDR3 is TGTGCCAGCAAGGGGACAGGGGCGGACTATGGCTACACCTTC. This translates into CASKGTGADYGYTF.

This clone was seen just once. The rearrangement links TRBV6-1 to TRBJ1-2; D gene unclear. This CDR3 has 11 residues. The V gene's germline CDR1 is MNHNS and CDR2 SASEGT. The germline V and J ends were trimmed by 2 bases and 7 bases, with 5 bases remaining between them. The CDR3 is CASSEYSGYTF. The CDR3 DNA follows: TGTGCCAGCAGTGAATACTCTGGCTACACCTTC.

The chain is built from TRBV30 and TRBJ1-3; the D is unclear. CDR3 length: 14 residues. Germline loops: CDR1 GTSNPN, CDR2 SVGIG (reference sequence). Trimming left V 4 bases short and J 2 bases short, with 12 bases between. Written as DNA, the CDR3 is TGTGCCTGGACCCCAGGATCTACTGGAAACACCATATATTTT. Its protein is CAWTPGSTGNTIYF.